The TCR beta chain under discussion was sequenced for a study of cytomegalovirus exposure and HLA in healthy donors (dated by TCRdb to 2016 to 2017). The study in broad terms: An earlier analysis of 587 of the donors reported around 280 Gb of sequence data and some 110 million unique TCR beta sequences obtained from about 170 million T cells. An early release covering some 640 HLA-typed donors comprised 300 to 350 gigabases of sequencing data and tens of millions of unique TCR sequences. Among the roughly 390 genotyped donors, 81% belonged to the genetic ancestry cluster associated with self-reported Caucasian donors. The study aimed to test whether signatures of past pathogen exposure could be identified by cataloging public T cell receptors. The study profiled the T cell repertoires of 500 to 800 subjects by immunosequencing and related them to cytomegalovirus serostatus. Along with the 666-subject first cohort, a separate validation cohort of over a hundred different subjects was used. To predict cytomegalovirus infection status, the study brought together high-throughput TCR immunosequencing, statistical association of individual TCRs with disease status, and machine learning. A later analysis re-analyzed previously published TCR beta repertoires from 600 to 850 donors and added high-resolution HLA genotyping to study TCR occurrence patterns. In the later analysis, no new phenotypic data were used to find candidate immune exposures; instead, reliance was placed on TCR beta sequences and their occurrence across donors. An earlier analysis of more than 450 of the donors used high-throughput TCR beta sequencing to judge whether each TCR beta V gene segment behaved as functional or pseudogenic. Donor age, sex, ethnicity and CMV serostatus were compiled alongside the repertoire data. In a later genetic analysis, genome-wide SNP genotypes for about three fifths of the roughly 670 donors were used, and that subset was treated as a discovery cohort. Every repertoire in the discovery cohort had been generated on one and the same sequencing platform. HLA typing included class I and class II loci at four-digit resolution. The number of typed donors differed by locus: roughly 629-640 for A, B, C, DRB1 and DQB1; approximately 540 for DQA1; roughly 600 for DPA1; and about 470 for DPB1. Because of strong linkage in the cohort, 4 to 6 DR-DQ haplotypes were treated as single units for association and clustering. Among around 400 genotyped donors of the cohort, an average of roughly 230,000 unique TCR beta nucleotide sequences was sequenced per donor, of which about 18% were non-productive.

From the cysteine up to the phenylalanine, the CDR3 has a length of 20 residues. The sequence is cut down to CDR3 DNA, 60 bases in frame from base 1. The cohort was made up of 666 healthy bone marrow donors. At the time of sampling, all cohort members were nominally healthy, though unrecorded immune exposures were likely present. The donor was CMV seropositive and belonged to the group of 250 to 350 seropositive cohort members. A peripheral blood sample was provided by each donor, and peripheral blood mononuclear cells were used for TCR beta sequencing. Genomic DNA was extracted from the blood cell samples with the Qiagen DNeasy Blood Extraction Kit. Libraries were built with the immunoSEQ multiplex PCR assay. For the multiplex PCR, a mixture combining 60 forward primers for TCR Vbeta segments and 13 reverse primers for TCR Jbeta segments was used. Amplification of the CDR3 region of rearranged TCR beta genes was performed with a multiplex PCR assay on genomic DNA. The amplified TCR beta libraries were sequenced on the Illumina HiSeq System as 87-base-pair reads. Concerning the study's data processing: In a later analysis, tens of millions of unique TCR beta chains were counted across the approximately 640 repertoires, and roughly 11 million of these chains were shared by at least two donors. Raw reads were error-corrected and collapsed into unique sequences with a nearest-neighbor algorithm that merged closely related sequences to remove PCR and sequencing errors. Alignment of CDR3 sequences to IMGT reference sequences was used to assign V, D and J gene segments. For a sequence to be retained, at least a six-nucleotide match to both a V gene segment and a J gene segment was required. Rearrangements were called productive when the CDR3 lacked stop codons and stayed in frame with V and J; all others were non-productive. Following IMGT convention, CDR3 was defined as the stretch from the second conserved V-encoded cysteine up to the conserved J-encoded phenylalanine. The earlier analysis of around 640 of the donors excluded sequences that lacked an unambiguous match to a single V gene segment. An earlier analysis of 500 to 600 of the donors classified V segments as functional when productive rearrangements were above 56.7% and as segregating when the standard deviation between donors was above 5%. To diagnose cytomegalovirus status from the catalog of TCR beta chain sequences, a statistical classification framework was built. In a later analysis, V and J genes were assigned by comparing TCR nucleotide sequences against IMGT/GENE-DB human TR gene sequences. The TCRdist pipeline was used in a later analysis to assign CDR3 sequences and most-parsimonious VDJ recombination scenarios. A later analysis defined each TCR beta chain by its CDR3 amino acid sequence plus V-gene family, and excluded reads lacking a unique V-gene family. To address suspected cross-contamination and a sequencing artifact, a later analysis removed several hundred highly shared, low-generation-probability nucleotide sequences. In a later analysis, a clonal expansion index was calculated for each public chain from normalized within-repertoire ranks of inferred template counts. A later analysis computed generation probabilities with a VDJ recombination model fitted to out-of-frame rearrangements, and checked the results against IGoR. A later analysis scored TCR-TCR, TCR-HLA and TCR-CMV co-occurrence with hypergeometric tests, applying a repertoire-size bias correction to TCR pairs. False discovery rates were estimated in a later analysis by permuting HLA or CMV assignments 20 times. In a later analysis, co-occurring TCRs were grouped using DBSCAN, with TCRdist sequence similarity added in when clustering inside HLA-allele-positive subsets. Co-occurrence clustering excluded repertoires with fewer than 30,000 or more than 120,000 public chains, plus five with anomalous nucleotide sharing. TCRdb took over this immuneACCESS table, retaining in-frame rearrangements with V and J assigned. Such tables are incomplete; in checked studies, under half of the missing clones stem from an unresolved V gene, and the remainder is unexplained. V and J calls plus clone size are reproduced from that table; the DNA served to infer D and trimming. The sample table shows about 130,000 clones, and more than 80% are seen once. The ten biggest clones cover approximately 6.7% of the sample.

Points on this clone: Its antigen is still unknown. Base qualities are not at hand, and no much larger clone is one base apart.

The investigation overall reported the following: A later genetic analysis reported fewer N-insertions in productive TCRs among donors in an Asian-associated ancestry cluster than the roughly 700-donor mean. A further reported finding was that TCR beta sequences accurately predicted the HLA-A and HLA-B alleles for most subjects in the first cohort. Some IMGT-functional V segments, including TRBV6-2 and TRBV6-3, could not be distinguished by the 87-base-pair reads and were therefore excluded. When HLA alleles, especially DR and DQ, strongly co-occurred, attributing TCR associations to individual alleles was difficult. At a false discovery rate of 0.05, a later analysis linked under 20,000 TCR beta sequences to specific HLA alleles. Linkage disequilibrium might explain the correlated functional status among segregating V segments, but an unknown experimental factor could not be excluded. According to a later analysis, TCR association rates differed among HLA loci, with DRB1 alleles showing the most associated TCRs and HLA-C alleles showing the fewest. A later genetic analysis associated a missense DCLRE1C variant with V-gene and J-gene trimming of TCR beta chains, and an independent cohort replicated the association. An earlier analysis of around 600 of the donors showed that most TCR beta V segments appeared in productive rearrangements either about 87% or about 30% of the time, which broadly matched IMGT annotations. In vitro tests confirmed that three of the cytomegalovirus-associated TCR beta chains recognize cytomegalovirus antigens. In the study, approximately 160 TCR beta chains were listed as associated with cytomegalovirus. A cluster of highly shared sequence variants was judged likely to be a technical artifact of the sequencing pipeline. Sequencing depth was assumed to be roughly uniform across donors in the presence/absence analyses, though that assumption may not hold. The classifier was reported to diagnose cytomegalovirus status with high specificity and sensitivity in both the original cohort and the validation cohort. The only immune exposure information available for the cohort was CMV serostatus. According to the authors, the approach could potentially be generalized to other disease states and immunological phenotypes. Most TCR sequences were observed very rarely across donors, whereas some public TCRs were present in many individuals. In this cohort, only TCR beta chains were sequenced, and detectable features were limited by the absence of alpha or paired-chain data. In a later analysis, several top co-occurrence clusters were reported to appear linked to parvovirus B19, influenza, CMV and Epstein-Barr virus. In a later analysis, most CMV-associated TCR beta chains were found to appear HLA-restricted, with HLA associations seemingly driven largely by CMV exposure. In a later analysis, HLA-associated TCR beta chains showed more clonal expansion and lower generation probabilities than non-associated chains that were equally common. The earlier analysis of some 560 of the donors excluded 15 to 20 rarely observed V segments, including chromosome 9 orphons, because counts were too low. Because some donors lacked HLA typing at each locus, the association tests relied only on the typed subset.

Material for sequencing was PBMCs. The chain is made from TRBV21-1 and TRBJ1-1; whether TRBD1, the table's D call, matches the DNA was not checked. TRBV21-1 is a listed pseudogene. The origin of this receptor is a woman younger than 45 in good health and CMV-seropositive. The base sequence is TGTGCCAGCAGCAAAGCAATGATTGATAGGCAGGGGGCGCGGTGCACTGAAGCTTTCTTT. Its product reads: CASSKAMIDRQGARCTEAFF.